These 18 T cell receptor beta chains originate from one sample sequenced in a study of cytomegalovirus exposure and HLA in healthy donors. PCR primers comprised 60 Vbeta and 13 Jbeta primers. Here immunoSEQ multiplex PCR was the method, and the copy in TCRdb shows in-frame clones only, minus some. The data show 150,000 or so clones, about 72% seen once. The sequenced sample consisted of PBMCs. These receptors were obtained from a girl aged 5 to 17 in good health and CMV-seronegative.

This clone has only a few counts. The rearrangement links TRBV7-9 to TRBJ2-3, with 7 bases that match TRBD2. The CDR3 is made up of 16 amino acids. The junction had 19 bases not matched to a gene; V was cut back by 10 bases and J by 6 bases. Germline assignment: CDR1 SEHNR and CDR2 FQNEAQ (reference sequence). CDR3 protein: CAIAGLAGDIGDTQYF. The CDR3, as DNA: TGTGCCATCGCTGGATTGGCGGGGGATATTGGGGATACGCAGTATTTT.

The V gene is TRBV7-2, the J gene TRBJ1-4, with D perhaps TRBD1 (6 bases). Trimming shortened V by 7 bases and J by 7 bases, and 13 bases separated the two germline ends. This CDR3 is 13 amino acids long. Per the germline V gene, CDR1 is SGHTA and CDR2 is FQGNSA. The CDR3 spells CASNGGAAEKLFF. CDR3 nucleotides: TGTGCCAGCAACGGGGGGGCCGCTGAAAAACTGTTTTTT.

The rearrangement links TRBV27 to TRBJ2-7; D remains ambiguous. V was cut by 3 bases and J by 2 bases, with 11 bases left in between. The CDR3 loop spans 14 amino acids. Germline values: CDR1 MNHEY, CDR2 SMNVEV (reference sequence). This CDR3 is CASSFRGYTYEQYF. The CDR3 coding sequence is TGTGCCAGCAGTTTCCGCGGCTACACCTACGAGCAGTACTTC.

CDR3 protein: CASSDRVGYTEAFF. In nucleotides, the CDR3 is TGCGCCAGCAGTGACAGGGTCGGGTACACTGAAGCTTTCTTT. The rearrangement uses TRBV10-1 and TRBJ1-1, with D possibly TRBD1 on 5 matching bases. V lost 3 bases and J lost 3, with 11 bases in between. The CDR3 totals 14 residues. CDR1 is WNHNN, CDR2 SYGVQD, per germline (reference sequence).

In this sample, this clone turned up a few times. The junction differs from germline at one of its ends, possibly a read error. The chain is built from TRBV2 and TRBJ2-1, with D possibly being TRBD2 (7 bases). CDR3 length: 15 residues. Germline lookup yields CDR1 SNHLY and CDR2 FYNNEI. The CDR3 DNA sequence: TGCGCCAGCAGCCTTGGGGGGGGGCCATTCAATGAGCAGTTCTTC. Protein: CASSLGGGPFNEQFF. The full variable domain, its missing parts supplied by reference TRBV2 and TRBJ2-1, is EPEVTQTPSHQVTQMGQEVILRCVPISNHLYFYWYRQILGQKVEFLVSFYNNEISEKSEIFDDQFSVERPDGSNFTLKIRSTKLEDSAMYFCASSLGGGPFNEQFFGPGTRLTVL.

This chain uses TRBV6-1 with TRBJ1-6, with a possible D match to TRBD1 (6 bases). The germline gives CDR1 MNHNS, CDR2 SASEGT. With 2 bases removed from V and 9 bases from J, the gap between germline ends came to 14 bases. This CDR3 spans 15 amino acids. The CDR3 region is CASSEMAGVGSPLHF. Here the CDR3 DNA reads TGTGCCAGCAGTGAAATGGCAGGGGTCGGTTCACCCCTCCACTTT.

This clone was observed a few times. This chain uses TRBV7-9 with TRBJ2-5; a weak D match, TRBD2 (6 bases). V was clipped by 3 bases and J by 5 bases, with 10 bases between them. Germline CDR1 and CDR2: SEHNR and FQNEAQ (reference sequence). The CDR3 has 13 amino acids. DNA of the CDR3: TGTGCCAGCAGCTTTACGGGGGACGAGACCCAGTACTTC. It encodes CASSFTGDETQYF. The full variable domain, in which reference TRBV7-9 and TRBJ2-5 provide the parts outside the CDR3, is DTGVSQNPRHKITKRGQNVTFRCDPISEHNRLYWYRQTLGQGPEFLTYFQNEAQLEKSRLLSDRFSAERPKGSFSTLEIQRTEQGDSAMYLCASSFTGDETQYFGPGTRLLVL.

The CDR3 here is CASSQEASGGNEQYF. The CDR3 DNA reads as TGCGCCAGCAGCCAAGAGGCTAGCGGGGGAAACGAGCAGTACTTC. This sequence joins TRBV4-1 and TRBJ2-7; 10 bases align to TRBD2. The CDR3 extends over 15 amino acids. In germline, CDR1 is MGHRA, CDR2 YSYEKL. V lost 0 bases to trimming and J lost 5 bases; unmatched junction nucleotides: 4.

The gene calls are TRBV7-8 and TRBJ2-5, with D perhaps TRBD1 (5 bases). The CDR3 spans 14 residues. From germline, CDR1 is SGHVS and CDR2 FQNEAQ. Trimming pared 4 bases from V and 6 bases from J, leaving 15 bases between. The chain's CDR3 is CASSYLGREKTQYF. The CDR3 nucleotides are TGTGCCAGCAGCTACCTAGGCAGGGAAAAGACCCAGTACTTC.

This clone was seen a handful of times. The chain employs TRBV6-5 and TRBJ2-2; TRBD1 might be the D (5 bases). Germline V gene lookup returns CDR1 MNHEY and CDR2 SVGAGI. CDR3 size: 14 residues. The V gene lost 0 bases and the J gene lost 5 bases, with 7 bases spanning the gap. The CDR3 region has the DNA TGTGCCAGCAGTTACTCCGACAGTACCGGGGAGCTGTTTTTT. It encodes CASSYSDSTGELFF.

V usage is TRBV7-3 and J usage is TRBJ1-1; possible D gene TRBD1, 6 bases. V dropped 4 bases and J dropped 7 bases, with 10 bases sitting between them. This CDR3 is built from 12 residues. The germline CDR1 and CDR2 sequences are SGHTA and FQGTGA. In DNA form, the CDR3 reads TGTGCCAGCAGCTCCACAGGGAGTGAAGCTTTCTTT. It translates to CASSSTGSEAFF.

As to this clone: The CDR3 does not close with the conserved phenylalanine or tryptophan, likely indicating a read error. The chain carries TRBV4-1 and TRBJ1-2; D unresolved. The ends were cut back, 2 bases at V and 2 bases at J, with 12 bases in the middle. This CDR3 has 15 residues. Germline V lookup: CDR1 MGHRA, CDR2 YSYEKL. CDR3 nucleotide sequence: TGCGCCAGCAGCCAATTAAACCCGATAAACTATGGCTACACCCTC. Amino acid sequence: CASSQLNPINYGYTL.

This clone was counted only a few times. The V call is TRBV6-1, the J call TRBJ1-2; D perhaps matches TRBD1 (5 bases). Germline-derived CDR1 and CDR2 are MNHNS and SASEGT. Between the trimmed V and J ends, which lost 2 bases and 0 bases, there was a span of 13 bases. This CDR3 spans 16 amino acids. The CDR3 nucleotides are TGTGCCAGCAGTGAAATGGGGGGACCCGCTAACTATGGCTACACCTTC. Translation: CASSEMGGPANYGYTF.

This rearrangement joins TRBV7-6 to TRBJ1-4; 8 bases are shared with TRBD1. V dropped 3 bases and J dropped 8; count of bases not matched to a gene: 5. CDR1 and CDR2 from the germline V gene are SGHVS and FNYEAQ. The CDR3 is 14 amino acids. CDR3 amino acids: CASSFGQGGEKLFF. The CDR3 DNA is TGTGCCAGCAGCTTCGGACAGGGAGGAGAAAAACTGTTTTTT. The full variable domain, with the rest looked up from reference TRBV7-6 and TRBJ1-4, is GAGVSQSPRYKVTKRGQDVALRCDPISGHVSLYWYRQALGQGPEFLTYFNYEAQQDKSGLPNDRFSAERPEGSISTLTIQRTEQRDSAMYRCASSFGQGGEKLFFGSGTQLSVL.

The chain uses TRBV21-1 and TRBJ1-1. TRBV21-1 is a pseudogene locus. The CDR3 totals 12 residues. This chain's CDR3 is CASSFVNTEAFF. The DNA for the CDR3 is TGTGCCAGCAGTTTCGTTAACACTGAAGCTTTCTTT.

The chain carries TRBV5-6 and TRBJ2-5, with 8 bases identical to TRBD2. Trimming took 4 bases from V and 4 from J; bases not matched to a gene: 6. The CDR3 loop spans 14 amino acids. Germline CDR1 is SGHDT and CDR2 is YYEEEE. The CDR3 is CASSRGGPGETQYF. CDR3 nucleotides: TGTGCCAGCAGCCGCGGGGGGCCTGGAGAGACCCAGTACTTC.

The chain uses TRBV5-1 and TRBJ1-6, with 9 bases lining up with TRBD1. CDR1 is SGHRS, CDR2 YFSETQ, per germline. With 0 bases clipped from V and 7 bases from J, the junction kept 8 bases outside the gene matches. The CDR3 spans 17 residues. This chain's CDR3 is CASSLVGQGNLNSPLHF. The CDR3 region has the DNA TGCGCCAGCAGCTTGGTAGGACAGGGGAATTTGAATTCACCCCTCCACTTT.

The V call is TRBV6-5, the J call TRBJ1-3; 7 bases line up with TRBD1. J was trimmed by 8 bases and V by 6 bases; bases with no gene match: 13. Germline assignment: CDR1 MNHEY and CDR2 SVGAGI. The CDR3 loop spans 15 amino acids. The CDR3 is CASSQGGRLVDTIYF. In DNA, the CDR3 is TGTGCCAGCAGCCAGGGGGGCCGGCTAGTGGACACCATATATTTT.